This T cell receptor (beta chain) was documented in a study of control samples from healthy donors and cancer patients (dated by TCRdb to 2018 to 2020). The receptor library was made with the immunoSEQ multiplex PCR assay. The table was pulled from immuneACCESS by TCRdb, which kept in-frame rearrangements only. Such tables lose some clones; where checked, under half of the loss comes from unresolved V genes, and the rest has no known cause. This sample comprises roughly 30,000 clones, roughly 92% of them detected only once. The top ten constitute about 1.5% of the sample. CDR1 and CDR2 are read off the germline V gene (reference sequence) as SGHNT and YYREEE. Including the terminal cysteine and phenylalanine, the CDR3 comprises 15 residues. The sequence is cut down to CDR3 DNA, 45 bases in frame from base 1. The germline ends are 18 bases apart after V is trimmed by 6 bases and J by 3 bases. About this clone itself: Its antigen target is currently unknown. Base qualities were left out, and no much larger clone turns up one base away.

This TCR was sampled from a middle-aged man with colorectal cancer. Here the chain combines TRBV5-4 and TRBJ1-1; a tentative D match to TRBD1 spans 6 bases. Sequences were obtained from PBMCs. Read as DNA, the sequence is TGTGCCAGCACCGGCCGGGGGCTGGAGTACACTGAAGCTTTCTTT. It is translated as CASTGRGLEYTEAFF.